This T cell receptor beta chain was recorded in a study of OX40 agonist ivuxolimab in advanced cancers. The V gene end was trimmed by 1 base and the J gene end by 0 bases; junction bases not matched to a gene: 18. Germline CDR1 is MDHEN and CDR2 is SYDVKM. The CDR3 has 21 residues. The repertoire was sequenced with immunoSEQ multiplex PCR; TCRdb's copy has only in-frame clones and lacks some. The sample has fewer than 30,000 clones, about 88% seen once. Systemic immunosuppression or a history of autoimmune disease excluded patients. The sequence was collected from an adult with an advanced solid tumor such as melanoma, head and neck, liver or kidney cancer. The sample consisted of CD4+ or CD8+ T cells sorted from blood, taken in a trial of the OX40 agonist ivuxolimab. The chain is built from TRBV28 and TRBJ1-2; 9 nucleotides agree with TRBD1. CDR3 DNA: TGTGCCAGCAGTTTATACCGGGACAGGGCACCAAAACCCTCAGCTAACTATGGCTACACCTTC. Amino acid sequence: CASSLYRDRAPKPSANYGYTF.